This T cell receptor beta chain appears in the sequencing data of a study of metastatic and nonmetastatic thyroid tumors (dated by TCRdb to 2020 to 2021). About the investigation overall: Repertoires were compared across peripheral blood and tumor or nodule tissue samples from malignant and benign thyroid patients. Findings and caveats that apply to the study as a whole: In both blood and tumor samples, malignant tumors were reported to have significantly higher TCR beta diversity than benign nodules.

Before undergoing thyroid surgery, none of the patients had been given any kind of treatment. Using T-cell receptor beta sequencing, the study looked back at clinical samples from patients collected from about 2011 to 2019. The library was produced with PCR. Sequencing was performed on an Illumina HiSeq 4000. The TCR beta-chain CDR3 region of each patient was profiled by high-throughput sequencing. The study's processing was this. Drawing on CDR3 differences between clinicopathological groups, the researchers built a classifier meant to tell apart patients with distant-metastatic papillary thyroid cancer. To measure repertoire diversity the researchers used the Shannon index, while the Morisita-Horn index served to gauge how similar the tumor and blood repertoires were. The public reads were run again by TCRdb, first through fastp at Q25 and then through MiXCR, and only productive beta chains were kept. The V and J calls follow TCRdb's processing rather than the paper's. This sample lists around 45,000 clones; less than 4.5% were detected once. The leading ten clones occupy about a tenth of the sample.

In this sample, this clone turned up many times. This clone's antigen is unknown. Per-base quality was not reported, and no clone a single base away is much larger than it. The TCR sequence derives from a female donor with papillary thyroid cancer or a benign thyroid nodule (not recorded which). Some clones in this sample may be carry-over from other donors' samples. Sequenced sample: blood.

The DNA sequence is as follows: TGCGCCAGCACCCGCTATACTAGCGGGACCCCGAGCTCCTACAATGAGCAGTTCTTC. This codes for CASTRYTSGTPSSYNEQFF. The V and J genes are TRBV5-1 and TRBJ2-1, with 10 central nucleotides matching TRBD2. CDR1 and CDR2 are read off the germline V gene as SGHRS and YFSETQ. V loses 6 bases at its end and J loses 0 bases; junction bases beyond the gene matches: 15. The CDR3 numbers 19 residues from cysteine through phenylalanine. Of all the DNA, just the CDR3 is kept, 57 bases in frame from base 1. Joined to the reference TRBV5-1 and TRBJ2-1 proteins, this CDR3 gives the full variable domain: KAGVTQTPRYLIKTRGQQVTLSCSPISGHRSVSWYQQTPGQGLQFLFEYFSETQRNKGNFPGRFSGRQFSNSRSEMNVSTLELGDSALYLCASTRYTSGTPSSYNEQFFGPGTRLTVL.